The 32 T cell receptor beta chains below all came from one sample that was sequenced in a study of blood T cell repertoires in COVID-19 (dated by TCRdb to 2020 to 2021). The receptor library was made with the immunoSEQ multiplex PCR assay. Held by TCRdb, this immuneACCESS table contains in-frame sequences only and omits some clones. Under half of the omission traces to an unresolved V gene where checked; the cause of the rest is unknown. Recorded for this sample are 540,000 or so clones; around nine tenths of them occurred a single time. The ten largest clones take up less than 9% of the sample. Material: peripheral blood. These receptors all come from a woman in her 50s with COVID-19, enrolled during active disease.

DNA of the CDR3: TGTGCCAGCAGAGTCCACCCCCACACGTCTAATGAGCAGTTCTTC. Its translation: CASRVHPHTSNEQFF. V gene TRBV2 combines with J gene TRBJ2-1; D call uncertain. Trimming left V 6 bases short and J 7 bases short, with 19 bases between. Germline CDR1 SNHLY, CDR2 FYNNEI. The CDR3 is 15 amino acids.

The chain recombines TRBV6-1 with TRBJ2-7, with no clear D. V lost 1 base and J 0 bases, leaving 13 bases between the germline ends. Per the germline V gene, CDR1 is MNHNS and CDR2 is SASEGT. The length of the CDR3 is 16 residues. CDR3 sequence reads: CASSEVNRQVSYEQYF. Here the CDR3 DNA reads TGTGCCAGCAGTGAAGTAAATAGGCAGGTCTCCTACGAGCAGTACTTC.

J is TRBJ1-2 and V is TRBV10-3; perhaps TRBD1 as D (6 bases). With 3 bases removed from V and 8 bases from J, the gap between germline ends came to 13 bases. The germline CDR1 and CDR2 sequences are ENHRY and SYGVKD. The CDR3 is 13 residues long. CDR3: CAISEEQGDGYTF. The CDR3 nucleotides are TGTGCCATCAGTGAAGAACAGGGAGACGGCTACACCTTC.

The V gene is TRBV7-9, the J gene TRBJ2-7, with 8 bases matching TRBD1. Germline V lookup: CDR1 SEHNR, CDR2 FQNEAQ (reference sequence). This CDR3 region has 15 residues. V lost 5 bases and J lost 4; bases outside the gene matches: 10. The CDR3 DNA follows: TGTGCCAGCAGCCTACTACAGGGGGAACCTTACGAGCAGTACTTC. This encodes CASSLLQGEPYEQYF.

This chain connects TRBV30 to TRBJ1-1; D not resolved. This CDR3 region has 13 residues. The germline CDR1 and CDR2 sequences are GTSNPN and SVGIG (reference sequence). V lost 8 bases, J lost 2 bases, and 15 bases lay in between. The CDR3 sequence: CATNSGLNTEAFF. The CDR3 nucleotides are TGTGCCACCAATTCGGGTCTTAACACTGAAGCTTTCTTT.

V and J are TRBV15 and TRBJ1-2; D possibly corresponds to TRBD1 (5 bases). The germline V and J ends were trimmed by 1 base and 0 bases, with 12 bases remaining between them. The length of the CDR3 is 16 residues. Germline CDR1 and CDR2: LNHNV and YYDKDF (reference sequence). In DNA, the CDR3 is TGTGCCACCAGCAGAGTCGGATCGACAGCTAACTATGGCTACACCTTC. Amino acids: CATSRVGSTANYGYTF. Looking up the rest from reference TRBV15 and TRBJ1-2 gives the full variable domain: DAMVIQNPRYQVTQFGKPVTLSCSQTLNHNVMYWYQQKSSQAPKLLFHYYDKDFNNEADTPDNFQSRRPNTSFCFLDIRSPGLGDTAMYLCATSRVGSTANYGYTFGSGTRLTVV.

This sequence joins TRBV3-1 (or the pseudogene TRBV3-2) and TRBJ1-2; 7 nucleotides align to TRBD1. The trim removed 1 base at V and 3 bases at J, leaving 8 bases unmatched. The germline gives CDR1 LGHDT, CDR2 YNNKEL (reference sequence). The CDR3 has 16 amino acids. CDR3 coding DNA: TGTGCCAGCAGCCAAGCTACAGGGACAGCTTACTATGGCTACACCTTC. This sequence encodes CASSQATGTAYYGYTF.

This clone appeared once. This chain joins TRBV19 and TRBJ2-3, with D perhaps TRBD2 (6 bases). Trimming took 5 bases from V and 2 from J, leaving 14 bases between them. The CDR3 totals 15 residues. In germline, CDR1 is LNHDA, CDR2 SQIVND (reference sequence). CDR3 region: CASSLGLIPTDTQYF. CDR3 sequence (DNA): TGTGCCAGTAGTCTGGGACTTATCCCCACAGATACGCAGTATTTT.

The gene calls are TRBV19 and TRBJ2-1; 8 bases map to TRBD2. The CDR3 spans 14 residues. Germline V gene lookup returns CDR1 LNHDA and CDR2 SQIVND (reference sequence). V shed 6 bases and J 4 bases; nucleotides not matched to a gene: 5. This chain's CDR3 is CASRPSGGYNEQFF. The CDR3 nucleotides read TGTGCCAGTAGGCCCAGCGGGGGATACAATGAGCAGTTCTTC.

V is TRBV2 and J is TRBJ1-1; weak D call: TRBD1 (5 bases). The CDR3 consists of 15 residues. Trimming left V 0 bases short and J 3 bases short, with 11 bases between. In germline, CDR1 is SNHLY, CDR2 FYNNEI. The DNA of the CDR3 is TGTGCCAGCAGTGAAGCGGGGGGAAGGGACACTGAAGCTTTCTTT. This gives the protein CASSEAGGRDTEAFF. The complete variable domain, with remaining parts taken from reference TRBV2 and TRBJ1-1, reads EPEVTQTPSHQVTQMGQEVILRCVPISNHLYFYWYRQILGQKVEFLVSFYNNEISEKSEIFDDQFSVERPDGSNFTLKIRSTKLEDSAMYFCASSEAGGRDTEAFFGQGTRLTVV.

The chain links TRBV12-3 or TRBV12-4 to TRBJ2-3, with D uncertain. V was shortened by 3 bases and J by 7 bases, with 8 bases between the two germline ends. CDR3 size: 12 residues. This CDR3 reads CASSFGRYTQYF. In nucleotides, the CDR3 is TGTGCCAGCAGTTTCGGCAGGTATACGCAGTATTTT.

The V call is TRBV5-6, the J call TRBJ1-1; D ambiguous. This CDR3 is 12 amino acids long. V was cut by 4 bases and J by 1 base, with 5 bases left in between. In germline, CDR1 is SGHDT, CDR2 YYEEEE. The CDR3, as DNA: TGTGCCAGCAGCACAGAGAACACTGAAGCTTTCTTT. Protein product: CASSTENTEAFF.

This clone was counted once. The CDR3 DNA is TGCAGCGCGCGGACAGGGGGACCCTATGGCTACACCTTC. Amino acids: CSARTGGPYGYTF. The gene calls are TRBV29-1 and TRBJ1-2; 10 positions agree with TRBD1. CDR3 length equals 13 residues. After removal of 7 bases from V and 4 bases from J, the junction contained 6 bases not matched to a gene. Germline CDR1 is SQVTM and CDR2 is ANQGSEA.

This chain joins TRBV5-8 and TRBJ2-7; D uncertain. The CDR3 spans 11 residues. The V end lost 4 bases, the J end lost 1 base, and 3 bases lay between the germline ends. CDR1 SGHTS and CDR2 YDEGEE come from the germline V gene. CDR3 residues: CASSQSYEQYF. In DNA form, the CDR3 reads TGTGCCAGCAGCCAATCCTACGAGCAGTACTTC.

The V gene is TRBV29-1, the J gene TRBJ1-2, with D unresolved. Germline CDR1 is SQVTM and CDR2 is ANQGSEA. The CDR3 contains 12 residues. The V gene lost 5 bases and the J gene lost 7 bases, with 14 bases spanning the gap. The DNA of the CDR3 is TGCAGCGTTCCCCCCCTCCTTTGTGGCTACACCTTC. Amino acid sequence: CSVPPLLCGYTF.

About this clone itself: One junction end does not reproduce the germline sequence, and a read error may be involved. This chain links TRBV28 with TRBJ1-2; D gene unclear. Per germline, CDR1 MDHEN and CDR2 SYDVKM. The CDR3 is 12 amino acids. The CDR3 bases are TGTGCCAGCCGTTCCCGGGAAAATGGCTGCACCTTC. Translation gives CASRSRENGCTF.

This rearrangement joins TRBV6-6 to TRBJ1-1; possible D gene TRBD1, 5 bases. Trimming cost V 2 bases and J 5 bases, with 9 bases left between them. CDR1 and CDR2 from the germline V gene are MNHNY and SVGAGI (reference sequence). The CDR3 spans 13 residues. CDR3 nucleotide sequence: TGTGCCAGCAGTTACCCGGCAGGGACTGAAGCTTTCTTT. This codes for CASSYPAGTEAFF.

This chain links TRBV11-2 with TRBJ2-1; weak D call: TRBD1 (5 bases). Trimming left V 2 bases short and J 2 bases short, with 7 bases between. The CDR3 has 14 residues. CDR1 and CDR2 from the germline V gene are SGHAT and FQNNGV. Written as DNA, the CDR3 is TGTGCCAGCAGCTTATCAGGGACCTACAATGAGCAGTTCTTC. The encoded protein is CASSLSGTYNEQFF.

The CDR3: CASSQQGIRTDTQYF. The CDR3, as DNA: TGTGCCAGCAGTCAACAGGGGATTAGGACAGATACGCAGTATTTT. The chain links TRBV2 to TRBJ2-3, with 7 bases fitting TRBD1. Germline CDR1 reads SNHLY; CDR2 reads FYNNEI. The CDR3 spans 15 residues. V was clipped by 5 bases and J by 3 bases; unmatched bases: 8. Combining the CDR3 with reference TRBV2 and TRBJ2-3 gives the whole variable domain EPEVTQTPSHQVTQMGQEVILRCVPISNHLYFYWYRQILGQKVEFLVSFYNNEISEKSEIFDDQFSVERPDGSNFTLKIRSTKLEDSAMYFCASSQQGIRTDTQYFGPGTRLTVL.

This chain connects TRBV1 to TRBJ1-3. TRBV1 is a documented pseudogene. The CDR3 loop spans 14 amino acids. CDR3 residues: CTSSQPGGRNTIYF. The CDR3 DNA is TGCACCAGCAGCCAACCCGGGGGACGGAACACCATATATTTT.

The chain links TRBV7-8 to TRBJ2-1; a weak D match, TRBD2 (7 bases). The CDR3 sequence is 16 residues long. The germline gives CDR1 SGHVS, CDR2 FQNEAQ. V was cut by 1 base and J by 6 bases, with 16 bases left in between. The chain's CDR3 is CASSLVYRGASNEQFF. The CDR3, as DNA: TGTGCCAGCAGCTTAGTTTACCGGGGGGCCTCCAATGAGCAGTTCTTC.

This chain joins TRBV13 and TRBJ1-6, with 8 bases lining up with TRBD1. Germline lookup yields CDR1 PRHDT and CDR2 FYEKMQ (reference sequence). V lost 6 bases and J lost 8; bases outside the gene matches: 6. This CDR3 region has 14 residues. CDR3 loop: CASRTGTGYSPLHF. Written as DNA, the CDR3 is TGTGCCAGCAGGACCGGGACAGGATATTCACCCCTCCACTTT.

The chain uses TRBV9 and TRBJ2-1, with 9 bases matching TRBD1. Germline CDR1 reads SGDLS; CDR2 reads YYNGEE. This CDR3 region has 15 residues. V trimming: 2 bases; J trimming: 2 bases; junction bases outside the gene matches: 2. Here the CDR3 reads CASSVGQGPYNEQFF. In DNA form, the CDR3 reads TGTGCCAGCAGCGTTGGACAGGGGCCCTACAATGAGCAGTTCTTC. Drawing the rest from reference TRBV9 and TRBJ2-1, the complete variable domain is DSGVTQTPKHLITATGQRVTLRCSPRSGDLSVYWYQQSLDQGLQFLIQYYNGEERAKGNILERFSAQQFPDLHSELNLSSLELGDSALYFCASSVGQGPYNEQFFGPGTRLTVL.

This sequence joins TRBV7-2 and TRBJ2-3; D possibly corresponds to TRBD2 (6 bases). This CDR3 has 15 residues. CDR1 is SGHTA and CDR2 is FQGNSA in the germline V gene. Trimming removed 7 bases at V and 5 bases at J, with 19 bases between. As DNA, the CDR3 is TGTGCCAGCAACCCCCGGGACTCCACACGAGATACGCAGTATTTT. Its translation is CASNPRDSTRDTQYF.

The CDR3 sequence is CASSSRQGGNTEAFF. The DNA for the CDR3 is TGTGCCAGCAGCTCCCGACAGGGCGGGAACACTGAAGCTTTCTTT. This chain uses TRBV11-2 with TRBJ1-1; 7 bases map to TRBD1. CDR3 length: 15 residues. Trimming at V came to 4 bases and at J to 1 base, leaving 6 bases not matched to a gene. The germline CDR1 and CDR2 sequences are SGHAT and FQNNGV.

V is TRBV19 and J is TRBJ2-7, with TRBD1 as a possible D gene (6 bases). CDR3 length: 15 residues. V gave up 1 base and J gave up 4 bases, with 14 bases separating them. Per germline, CDR1 LNHDA and CDR2 SQIVND (reference sequence). CDR3 bases: TGTGCCAGTAGTATAGGGTCCCCAGGGGAGTACGAGCAGTACTTC. It codes for CASSIGSPGEYEQYF.

The chain recombines TRBV19 with TRBJ2-2; D may be TRBD2 (5 bases). The CDR3 contains 16 residues. V was clipped by 7 bases and J by 4 bases, with 19 bases between them. Germline lookup yields CDR1 LNHDA and CDR2 SQIVND (reference sequence). DNA for the CDR3: TGTGCCAGTACTCTGGGTTCGGGGAGCTCCACCGGGGAGCTGTTTTTT. Translated: CASTLGSGSSTGELFF.

The rearrangement joins TRBV18 to TRBJ1-3, with 9 bases matching TRBD1. Germline-derived CDR1 and CDR2 are KGHSH and LQKENI. The CDR3 is made up of 18 amino acids. V gave up 3 bases and J gave up 0 bases; unmatched junction bases: 9. This CDR3 reads CASSPGGTGPISGNTIYF. The CDR3 DNA follows: TGTGCCAGCTCACCTGGGGGGACAGGGCCTATCTCTGGAAACACCATATATTTT.

J is TRBJ2-3 and V is TRBV4-1; TRBD1 is a possible D gene (5 bases). The germline CDR1 and CDR2 sequences are MGHRA and YSYEKL. V lost 2 bases, J lost 4 bases, and 16 bases lay in between. CDR3 length: 16 amino acids. The DNA of the CDR3 is TGCGCCAGCAGCCAACAGGGTAAGGTCGTCCCAGATACGCAGTATTTT. Translating it yields CASSQQGKVVPDTQYF.

The V gene is TRBV11-2, the J gene TRBJ1-3, with 7 bases matching TRBD1. J gave up 9 bases and V 2 bases, and 10 bases lay outside the gene matches. The CDR3 runs 15 residues. The germline V gene has CDR1 SGHAT and CDR2 FQNNGV. CDR3 region: CASSLRETGLSTIYF. In DNA form, the CDR3 reads TGTGCCAGCAGCTTAAGGGAGACAGGGCTCTCCACCATATATTTT.

This clone has just a few counts. V usage is TRBV30 and J usage is TRBJ1-2; D not certain. Germline V CDR1 and CDR2: GTSNPN, SVGIG (reference sequence). CDR3 length equals 10 residues. Trimming removed 5 bases from V and 8 bases from J, with 9 bases in between. CDR3 DNA sequence: TGTGCCTGGGGTCCGGAGGGCTACACCTTC. Its protein product is CAWGPEGYTF.

The chain combines TRBV29-1 with TRBJ1-3; TRBD1 matches 7 bases. From germline, CDR1 is SQVTM and CDR2 ANQGSEA. The CDR3 consists of 13 residues. The ends lost 7 bases at V and 0 bases at J; junction bases unmatched: 3. The DNA for the CDR3 is TGCAGCGCACAGGGGCCCTCTGGAAACACCATATATTTT. Translating gives CSAQGPSGNTIYF. Drawing the rest from reference TRBV29-1 and TRBJ1-3, the complete variable domain is SAVISQKPSRDICQRGTSLTIQCQVDSQVTMMFWYRQQPGQSLTLIATANQGSEATYESGFVIDKFPISRPNLTFSTLTVSNMSPEDSSIYLCSAQGPSGNTIYFGEGSWLTVV.